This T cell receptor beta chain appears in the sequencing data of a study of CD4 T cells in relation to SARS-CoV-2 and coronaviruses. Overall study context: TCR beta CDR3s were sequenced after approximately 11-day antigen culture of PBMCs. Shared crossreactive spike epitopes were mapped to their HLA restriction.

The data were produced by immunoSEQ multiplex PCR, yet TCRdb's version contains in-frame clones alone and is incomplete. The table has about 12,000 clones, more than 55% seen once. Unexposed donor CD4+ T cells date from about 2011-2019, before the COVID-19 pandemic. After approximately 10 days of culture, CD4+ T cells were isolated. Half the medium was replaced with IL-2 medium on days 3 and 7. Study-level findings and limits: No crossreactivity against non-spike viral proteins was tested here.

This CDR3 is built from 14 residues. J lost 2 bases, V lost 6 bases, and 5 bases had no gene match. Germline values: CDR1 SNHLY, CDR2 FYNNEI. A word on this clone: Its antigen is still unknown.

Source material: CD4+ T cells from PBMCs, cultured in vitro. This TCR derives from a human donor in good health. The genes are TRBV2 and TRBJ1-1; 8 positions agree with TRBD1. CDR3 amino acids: CASRNRGENTEAFF. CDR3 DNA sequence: TGTGCCAGCAGAAACAGGGGGGAAAACACTGAAGCTTTCTTT.